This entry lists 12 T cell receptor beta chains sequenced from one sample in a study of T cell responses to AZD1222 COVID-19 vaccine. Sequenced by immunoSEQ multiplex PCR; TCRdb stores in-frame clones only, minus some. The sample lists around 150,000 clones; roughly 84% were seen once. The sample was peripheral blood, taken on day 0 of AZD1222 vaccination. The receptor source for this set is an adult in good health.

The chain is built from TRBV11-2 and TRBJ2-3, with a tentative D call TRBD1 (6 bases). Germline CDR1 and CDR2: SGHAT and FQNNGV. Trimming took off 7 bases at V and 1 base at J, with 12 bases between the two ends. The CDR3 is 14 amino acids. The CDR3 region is CASMGTTGTDTQYF. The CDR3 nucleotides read TGTGCCAGCATGGGGACAACCGGCACAGATACGCAGTATTTT.

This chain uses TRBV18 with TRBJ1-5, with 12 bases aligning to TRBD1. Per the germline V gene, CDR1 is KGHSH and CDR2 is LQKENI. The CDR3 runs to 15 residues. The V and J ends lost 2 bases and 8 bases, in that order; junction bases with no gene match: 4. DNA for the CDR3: TGTGCCAGCTCACCAGGGACAGGGGGCTTAGAGCCCCAGCATTTT. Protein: CASSPGTGGLEPQHF.

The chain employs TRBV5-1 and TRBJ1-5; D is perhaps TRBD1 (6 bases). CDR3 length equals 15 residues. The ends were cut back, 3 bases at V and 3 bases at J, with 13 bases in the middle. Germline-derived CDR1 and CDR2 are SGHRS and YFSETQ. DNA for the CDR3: TGCGCCAGCAGCTCGTTTACAGGGAACAATCAGCCCCAGCATTTT. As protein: CASSSFTGNNQPQHF.

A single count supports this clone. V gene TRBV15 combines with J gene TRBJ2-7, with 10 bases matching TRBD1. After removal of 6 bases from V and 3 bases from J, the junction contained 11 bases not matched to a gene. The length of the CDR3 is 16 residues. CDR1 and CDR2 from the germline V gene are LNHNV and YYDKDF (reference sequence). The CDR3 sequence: CATSTTGGPTSYEQYF. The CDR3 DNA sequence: TGTGCCACCAGTACGACAGGGGGCCCGACAAGCTACGAGCAGTACTTC.

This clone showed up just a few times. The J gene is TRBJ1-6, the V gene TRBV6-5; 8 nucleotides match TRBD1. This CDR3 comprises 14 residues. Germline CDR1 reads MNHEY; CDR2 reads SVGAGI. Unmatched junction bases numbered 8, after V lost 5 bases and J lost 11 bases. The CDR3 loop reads CASSRQGSLPPLHF. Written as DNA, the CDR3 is TGTGCCAGCAGTCGACAGGGGTCCTTACCACCCCTCCACTTT.

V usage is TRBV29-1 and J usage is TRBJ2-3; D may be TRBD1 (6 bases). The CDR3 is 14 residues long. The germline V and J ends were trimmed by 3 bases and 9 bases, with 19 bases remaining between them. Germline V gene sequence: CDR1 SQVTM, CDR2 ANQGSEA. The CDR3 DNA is TGCAGCGTTGACGAGGGGACAAGTTTTAGGACGCAGTATTTT. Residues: CSVDEGTSFRTQYF.

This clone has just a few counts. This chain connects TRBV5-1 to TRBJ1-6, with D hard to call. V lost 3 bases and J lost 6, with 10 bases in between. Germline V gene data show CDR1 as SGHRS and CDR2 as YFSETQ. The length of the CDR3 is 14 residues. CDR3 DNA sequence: TGCGCCAGCAGCTCAGCGATCGCTAATTCACCCCTCCACTTT. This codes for CASSSAIANSPLHF.

The CDR3 coding sequence is TGTGCCAGCCTGGTGGCTGAAAAACTGTTTTTT. It codes for CASLVAEKLFF. J is TRBJ1-4 and V is TRBV6-5, with no clear D. Germline V gene sequence: CDR1 MNHEY, CDR2 SVGAGI. The CDR3 covers 11 residues. The V end lost 8 bases, the J end lost 7 bases, and 8 bases lay between the germline ends.

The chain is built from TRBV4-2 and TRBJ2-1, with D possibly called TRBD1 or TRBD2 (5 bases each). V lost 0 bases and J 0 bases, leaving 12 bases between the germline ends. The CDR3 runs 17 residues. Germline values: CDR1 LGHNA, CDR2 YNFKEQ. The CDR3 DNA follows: TGTGCCAGCAGCCAAGAGCCGGGACCCAGCTCCTACAATGAGCAGTTCTTC. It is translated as CASSQEPGPSSYNEQFF.

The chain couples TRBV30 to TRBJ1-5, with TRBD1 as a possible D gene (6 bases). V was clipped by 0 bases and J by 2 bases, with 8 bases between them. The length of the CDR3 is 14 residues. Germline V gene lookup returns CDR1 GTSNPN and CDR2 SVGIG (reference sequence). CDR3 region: CAWSVTGRNQPQHF. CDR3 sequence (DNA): TGTGCCTGGAGTGTAACAGGGCGCAATCAGCCCCAGCATTTT.

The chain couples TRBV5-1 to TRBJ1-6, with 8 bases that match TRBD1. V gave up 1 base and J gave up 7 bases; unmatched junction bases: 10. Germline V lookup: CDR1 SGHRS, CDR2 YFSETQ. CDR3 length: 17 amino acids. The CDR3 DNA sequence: TGCGCCAGCAGCTTGAGTTCGACAGGGGTGGACAATTCACCCCTCCACTTT. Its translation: CASSLSSTGVDNSPLHF.

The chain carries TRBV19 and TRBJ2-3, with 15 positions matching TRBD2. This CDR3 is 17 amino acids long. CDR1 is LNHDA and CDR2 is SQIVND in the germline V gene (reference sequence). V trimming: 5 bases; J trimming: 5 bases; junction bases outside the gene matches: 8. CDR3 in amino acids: CASSERTSGGAKDTQYF. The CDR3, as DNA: TGTGCCAGTAGTGAACGGACTAGCGGGGGGGCCAAAGATACGCAGTATTTT.